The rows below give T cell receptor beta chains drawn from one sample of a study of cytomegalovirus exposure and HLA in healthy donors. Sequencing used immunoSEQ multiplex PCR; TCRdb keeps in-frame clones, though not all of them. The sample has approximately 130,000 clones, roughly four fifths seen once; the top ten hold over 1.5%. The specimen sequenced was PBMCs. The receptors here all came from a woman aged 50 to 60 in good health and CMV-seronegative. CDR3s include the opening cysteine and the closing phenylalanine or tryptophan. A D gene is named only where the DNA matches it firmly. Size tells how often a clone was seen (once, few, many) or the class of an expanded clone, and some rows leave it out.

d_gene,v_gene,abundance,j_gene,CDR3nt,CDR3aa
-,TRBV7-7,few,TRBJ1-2,TGTGCTAGCAGGCAATTCAAGCTATGTGGCTACACCTTC,CASRQFKLCGYTF
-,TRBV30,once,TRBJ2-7,TGTGCCTGGAAAGTTCCAGGGGACTCCTACGAGCAGTACTTC,CAWKVPGDSYEQYF
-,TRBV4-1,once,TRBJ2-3,TGCGCCAGCAGCCCCAGGGGATTGGGGCTCGCAGATACGCAGTATTTT,CASSPRGLGLADTQYF
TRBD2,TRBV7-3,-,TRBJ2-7,TGTGCCAGCAGCTTAACACCTAGCGGGGCCTACGAGCAGTACTTC,CASSLTPSGAYEQYF
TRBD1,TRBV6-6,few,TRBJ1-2,TGTGCCAGCAGTTACGGGACAGCAGACTATGGCTACACCTTC,CASSYGTADYGYTF
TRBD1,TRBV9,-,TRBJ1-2,TGTGCCAGCAGCGTAGGGACAGGGTTAGATGGCTACACCTTC,CASSVGTGLDGYTF
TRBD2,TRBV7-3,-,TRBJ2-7,TGTGCCAGCAGCCCAGGAGGGAGCGGGAGATACGAGCAGTACTTC,CASSPGGSGRYEQYF
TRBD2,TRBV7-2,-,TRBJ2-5,TGTGCCAGCAGCTCCCTGGGGCTAGCGGGAGTCGGGTTGAGAGAGACCCAGTACTTC,CASSSLGLAGVGLRETQYF
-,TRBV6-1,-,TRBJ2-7,TGTGCCAGCAGTGAAGCGCCAGGAAGCTCCTACGAGCAGTACTTC,CASSEAPGSSYEQYF
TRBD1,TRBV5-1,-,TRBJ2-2,TGCGCCAGCAGCTTGTTGAGTCAGGGGGCTAACACCGGGGAGCTGTTTTTT,CASSLLSQGANTGELFF
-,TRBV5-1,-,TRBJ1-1,TGCGCCAGCAGCTTGGTGCAGGGCAGCACTGAAGCTTTCTTT,CASSLVQGSTEAFF
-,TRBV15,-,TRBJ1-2,TGTGCCACCAGCACAGGTGGAAGCTATGGCTACACCTTC,CATSTGGSYGYTF
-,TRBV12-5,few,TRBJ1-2,TGTGCTAGTGCCCTTAACCCCGGGACTCCCTATGGCTACACCTTC,CASALNPGTPYGYTF
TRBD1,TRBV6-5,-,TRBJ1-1,TGTGCCAGCAGCGGGACCGGGACAGGAGAAAGAGCTTTCTTT,CASSGTGTGERAFF
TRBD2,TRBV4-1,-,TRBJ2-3,TGCGCCAGCAGCCAAGATCGAGCTAGCGGGAGTCGGAGCACAGATACGCAGTATTTT,CASSQDRASGSRSTDTQYF
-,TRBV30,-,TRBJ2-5,TGTGCCTGGGAAAGGGGTGTAGCAGAGACCCAGTACTTC,CAWERGVAETQYF
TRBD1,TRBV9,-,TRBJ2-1,TGTGCCAGCAGCGCCTCCACAGGGGTCAACAATGAGCAGTTCTTC,CASSASTGVNNEQFF
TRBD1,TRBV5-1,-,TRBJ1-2,TGCGCCAGCAGCCTAGGACAGGCTTTGGCCCATGGCTACACCTTC,CASSLGQALAHGYTF
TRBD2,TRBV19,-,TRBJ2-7,TGTGCCAGTAGTATTACTAGCGGGAGTAACTTAGCCTACGAGCAGTACTTC,CASSITSGSNLAYEQYF
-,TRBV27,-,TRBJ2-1,TGTGCCAGCAGTTCCAGGGCTACCTACAATGAGCAGTTCTTC,CASSSRATYNEQFF
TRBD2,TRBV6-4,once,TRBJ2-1,TGTGCCAGCAGTGACTCGATCGGGGGGAATGAGCAGTTCTTC,CASSDSIGGNEQFF
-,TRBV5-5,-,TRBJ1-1,TGTGCCAGCGCAACGGGGACTCTCGCTGAAGCTTTCTTT,CASATGTLAEAFF
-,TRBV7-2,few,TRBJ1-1,TGTGCCAGCAGCTTAGTCGGCGGGGACACTGAAGCTTTCTTT,CASSLVGGDTEAFF
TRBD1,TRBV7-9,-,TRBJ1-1,TGTGCCAGCAGCTTCGGACAGGGTGACGCTGAAGCTTTCTTT,CASSFGQGDAEAFF
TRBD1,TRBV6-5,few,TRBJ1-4,TGTGCCAGCAGACCGACAGGGGCAAATGAAAAACTGTTTTTT,CASRPTGANEKLFF
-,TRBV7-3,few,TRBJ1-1,TGTGCCAGCAGCTCAAAGGGAAATCGGAGGACTGAAGCTTTCTTT,CASSSKGNRRTEAFF
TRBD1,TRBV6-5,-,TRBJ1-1,TGTGCCAGCAGTCGAGGGGACAGGGGGGCTTTCTTT,CASSRGDRGAFF
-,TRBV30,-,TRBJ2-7,TGTGCCTGGAGAGCCGGGACCTACGAGCAGTACTTC,CAWRAGTYEQYF
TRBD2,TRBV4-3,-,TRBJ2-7,TGCGCCAGCAGCCCGGGACTAGCGGGAGTCTACGAGCAGTACTTC,CASSPGLAGVYEQYF
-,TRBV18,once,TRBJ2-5,TGTGCCAGCTCACCAGATGCTGGCTCTCAAGAGACCCAGTACTTC,CASSPDAGSQETQYF
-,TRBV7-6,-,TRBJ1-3,TGTGCCAGCAGCTTAGAGGTAGCTCTCGATGGAAACACCATATATTTT,CASSLEVALDGNTIYF
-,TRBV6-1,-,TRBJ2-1,TGTGCCAGCCAACCCTCCCCGGGGCGGGGAAATGAGCAGTTCTTC,CASQPSPGRGNEQFF
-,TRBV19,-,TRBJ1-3,TGTGCCAGTAGTTTGACAGCGAGCTCTGGAAACACCATATATTTT,CASSLTASSGNTIYF